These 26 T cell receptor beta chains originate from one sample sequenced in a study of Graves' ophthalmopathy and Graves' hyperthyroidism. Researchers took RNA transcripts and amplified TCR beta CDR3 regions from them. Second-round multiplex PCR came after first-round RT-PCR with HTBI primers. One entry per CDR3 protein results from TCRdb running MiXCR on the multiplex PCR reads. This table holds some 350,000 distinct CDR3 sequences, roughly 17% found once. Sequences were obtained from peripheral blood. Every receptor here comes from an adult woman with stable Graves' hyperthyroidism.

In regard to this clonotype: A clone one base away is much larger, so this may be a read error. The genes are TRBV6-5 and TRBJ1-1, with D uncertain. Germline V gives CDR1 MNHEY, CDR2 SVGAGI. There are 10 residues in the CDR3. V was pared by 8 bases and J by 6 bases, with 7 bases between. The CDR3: CASETPEAFF. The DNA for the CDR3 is TGTGCCAGCGAGACCCCTGAAGCTTTCTTT.

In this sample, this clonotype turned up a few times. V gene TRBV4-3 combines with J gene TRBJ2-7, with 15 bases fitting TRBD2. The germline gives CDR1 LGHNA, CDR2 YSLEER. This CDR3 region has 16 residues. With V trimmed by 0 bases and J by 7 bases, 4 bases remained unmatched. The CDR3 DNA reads TGCGCCAGCAGCCAAGATCGGACTAGCGGGAGGGCTGAGCAGTACTTC. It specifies CASSQDRTSGRAEQYF.

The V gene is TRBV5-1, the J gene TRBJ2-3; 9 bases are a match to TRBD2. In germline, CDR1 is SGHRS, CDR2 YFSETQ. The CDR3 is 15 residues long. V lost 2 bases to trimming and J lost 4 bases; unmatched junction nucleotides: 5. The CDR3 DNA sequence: TGCGCCAGCAGCTTTAGCGGGAGCTTGGCAGATACGCAGTATTTT. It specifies CASSFSGSLADTQYF. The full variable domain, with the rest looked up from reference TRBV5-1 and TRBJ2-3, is KAGVTQTPRYLIKTRGQQVTLSCSPISGHRSVSWYQQTPGQGLQFLFEYFSETQRNKGNFPGRFSGRQFSNSRSEMNVSTLELGDSALYLCASSFSGSLADTQYFGPGTRLTVL.

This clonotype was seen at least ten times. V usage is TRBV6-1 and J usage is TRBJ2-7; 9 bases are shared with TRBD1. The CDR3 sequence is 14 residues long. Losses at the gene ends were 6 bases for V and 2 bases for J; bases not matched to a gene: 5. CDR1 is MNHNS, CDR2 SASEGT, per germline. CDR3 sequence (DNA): TGTGCCAGCAGGAAGACAGGGGGGACCTACGAGCAGTACTTC. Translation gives CASRKTGGTYEQYF.

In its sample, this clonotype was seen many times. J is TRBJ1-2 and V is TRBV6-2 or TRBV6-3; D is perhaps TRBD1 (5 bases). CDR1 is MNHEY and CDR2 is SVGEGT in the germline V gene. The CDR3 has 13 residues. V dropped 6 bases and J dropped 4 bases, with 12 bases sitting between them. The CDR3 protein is CASRSPGPYGYTF. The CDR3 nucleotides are TGTGCCAGCAGATCGCCGGGACCCTATGGCTACACCTTC.

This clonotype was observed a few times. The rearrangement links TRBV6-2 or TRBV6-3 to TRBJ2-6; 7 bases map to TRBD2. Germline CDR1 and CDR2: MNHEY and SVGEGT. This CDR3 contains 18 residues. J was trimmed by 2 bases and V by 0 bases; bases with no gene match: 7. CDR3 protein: CASSYSESSGAGANVLTF. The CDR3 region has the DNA TGTGCCAGCAGTTACTCTGAGTCTAGCGGAGCTGGGGCCAACGTCCTGACTTTC.

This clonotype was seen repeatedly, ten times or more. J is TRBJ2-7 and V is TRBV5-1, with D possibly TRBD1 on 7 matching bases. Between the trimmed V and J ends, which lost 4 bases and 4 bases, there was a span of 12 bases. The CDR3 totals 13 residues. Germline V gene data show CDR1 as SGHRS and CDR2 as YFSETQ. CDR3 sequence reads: CASSAGQRYEQYF. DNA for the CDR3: TGCGCCAGCAGCGCGGGACAGCGGTACGAGCAGTACTTC.

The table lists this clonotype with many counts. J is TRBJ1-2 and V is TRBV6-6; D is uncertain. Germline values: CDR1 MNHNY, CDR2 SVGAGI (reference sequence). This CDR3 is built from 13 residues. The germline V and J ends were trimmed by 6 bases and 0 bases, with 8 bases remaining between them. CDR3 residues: CASRLEANYGYTF. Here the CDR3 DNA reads TGTGCCAGCAGGTTGGAGGCTAACTATGGCTACACCTTC.

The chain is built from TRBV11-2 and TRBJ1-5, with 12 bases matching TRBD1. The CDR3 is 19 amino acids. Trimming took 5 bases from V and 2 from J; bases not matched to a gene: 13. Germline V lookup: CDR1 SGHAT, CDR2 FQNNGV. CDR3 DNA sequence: TGTGCCAGCAGCCCGTCCGGGACAGGGGGCCAAGAGGGCAATCAGCCCCAGCATTTT. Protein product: CASSPSGTGGQEGNQPQHF.

As DNA, the CDR3 is TGCGCCAGCAGTCAGGAGACAGGGCCCGGGGAGCTGTTTTTT. Translating gives CASSQETGPGELFF. The chain carries TRBV4-1 and TRBJ2-2; the match to TRBD1 covers 7 bases. J gave up 6 bases and V 6 bases, and 7 bases lay outside the gene matches. Germline values: CDR1 MGHRA, CDR2 YSYEKL. The CDR3 is made up of 14 amino acids.

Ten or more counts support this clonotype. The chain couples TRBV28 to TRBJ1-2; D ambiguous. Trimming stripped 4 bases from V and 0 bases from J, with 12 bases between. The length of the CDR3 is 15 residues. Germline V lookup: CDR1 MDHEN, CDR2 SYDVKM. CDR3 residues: CASSSYREANYGYTF. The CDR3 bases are TGTGCCAGCAGTTCCTACAGAGAAGCTAACTATGGCTACACCTTC.

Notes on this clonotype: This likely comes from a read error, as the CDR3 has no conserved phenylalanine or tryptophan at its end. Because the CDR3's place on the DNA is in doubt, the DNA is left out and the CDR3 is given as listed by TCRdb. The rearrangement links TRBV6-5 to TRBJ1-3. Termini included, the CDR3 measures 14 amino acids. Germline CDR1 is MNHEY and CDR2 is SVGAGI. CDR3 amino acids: CASSLDSSGNTICL.

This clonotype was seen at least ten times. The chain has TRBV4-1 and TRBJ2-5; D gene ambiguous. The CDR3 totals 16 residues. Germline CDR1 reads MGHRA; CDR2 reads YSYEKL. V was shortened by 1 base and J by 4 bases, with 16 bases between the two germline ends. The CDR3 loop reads CASSQGTSPEVETQYF. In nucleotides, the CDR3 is TGCGCCAGCAGCCAAGGCACCAGCCCCGAGGTAGAGACCCAGTACTTC.

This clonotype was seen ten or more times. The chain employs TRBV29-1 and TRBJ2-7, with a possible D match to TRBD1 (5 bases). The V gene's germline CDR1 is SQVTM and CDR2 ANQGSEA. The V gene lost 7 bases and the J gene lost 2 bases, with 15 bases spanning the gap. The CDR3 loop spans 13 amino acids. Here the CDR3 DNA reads TGCAGCGCTAAGTTGACAGACACCTACGAGCAGTACTTC. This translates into CSAKLTDTYEQYF.

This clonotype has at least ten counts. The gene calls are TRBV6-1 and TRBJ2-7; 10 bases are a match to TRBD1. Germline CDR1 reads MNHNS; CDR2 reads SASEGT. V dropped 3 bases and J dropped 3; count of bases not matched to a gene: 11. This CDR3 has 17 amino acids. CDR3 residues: CASSEGDRGHSFYEQYF. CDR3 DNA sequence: TGTGCCAGCAGTGAGGGGGACAGGGGTCATTCTTTCTACGAGCAGTACTTC.

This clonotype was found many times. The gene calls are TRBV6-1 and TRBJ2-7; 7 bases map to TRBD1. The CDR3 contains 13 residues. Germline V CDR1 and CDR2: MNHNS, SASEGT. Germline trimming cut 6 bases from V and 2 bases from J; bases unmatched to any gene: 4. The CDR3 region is CASRKGAAYEQYF. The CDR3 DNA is TGTGCCAGCAGGAAGGGGGCAGCCTACGAGCAGTACTTC.

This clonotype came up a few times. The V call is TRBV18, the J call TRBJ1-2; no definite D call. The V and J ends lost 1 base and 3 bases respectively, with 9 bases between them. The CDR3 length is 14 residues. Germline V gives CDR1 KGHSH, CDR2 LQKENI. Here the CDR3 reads CASSPRVSDYGYTF. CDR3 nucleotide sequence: TGTGCCAGCTCACCACGGGTATCGGACTATGGCTACACCTTC.

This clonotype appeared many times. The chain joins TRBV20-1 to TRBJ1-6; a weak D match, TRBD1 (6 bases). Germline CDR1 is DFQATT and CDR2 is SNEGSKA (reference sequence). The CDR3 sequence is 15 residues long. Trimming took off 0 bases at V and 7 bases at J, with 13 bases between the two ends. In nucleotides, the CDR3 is TGCAGTGCTAGAGATCGTCGGCAGGGGAATTCACCCCTCCACTTT. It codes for CSARDRRQGNSPLHF.

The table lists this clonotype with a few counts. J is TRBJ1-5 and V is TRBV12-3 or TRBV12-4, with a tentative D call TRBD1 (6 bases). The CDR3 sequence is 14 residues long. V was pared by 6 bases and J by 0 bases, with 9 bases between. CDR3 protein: CASRQGLSNQPQHF. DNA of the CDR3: TGTGCCAGCAGGCAGGGGCTTAGCAATCAGCCCCAGCATTTT.

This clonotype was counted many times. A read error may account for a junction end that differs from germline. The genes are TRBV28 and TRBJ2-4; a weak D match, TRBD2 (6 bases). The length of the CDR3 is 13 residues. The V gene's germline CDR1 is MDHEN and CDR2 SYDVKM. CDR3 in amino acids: CASSPPGGSGILF. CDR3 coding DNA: TGTGCCAGCAGTCCCCCCGGGGGTAGCGGCATCTTATTC.

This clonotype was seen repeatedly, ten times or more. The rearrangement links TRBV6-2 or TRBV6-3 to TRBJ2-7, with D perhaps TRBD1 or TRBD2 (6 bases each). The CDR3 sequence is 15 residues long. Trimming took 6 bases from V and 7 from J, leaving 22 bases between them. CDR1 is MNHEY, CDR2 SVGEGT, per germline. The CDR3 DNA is TGTGCCAGCAGCAAAACAGGGACTTTATCGCGAGAGCAGTACTTC. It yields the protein CASSKTGTLSREQYF.

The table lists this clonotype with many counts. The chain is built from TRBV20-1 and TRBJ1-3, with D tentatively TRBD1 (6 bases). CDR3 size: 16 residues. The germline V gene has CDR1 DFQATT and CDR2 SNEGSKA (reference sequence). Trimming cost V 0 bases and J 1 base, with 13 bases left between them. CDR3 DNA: TGCAGTGCTAGAGATCGCAAGGGGGGTTCTGGAAACACCATATATTTT. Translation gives CSARDRKGGSGNTIYF.

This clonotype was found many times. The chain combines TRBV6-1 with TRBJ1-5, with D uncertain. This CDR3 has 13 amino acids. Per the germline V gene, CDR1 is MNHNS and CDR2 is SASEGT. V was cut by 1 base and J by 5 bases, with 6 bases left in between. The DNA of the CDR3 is TGTGCCAGCAGTGAAGTCCCGCATCAGCCCCAGCATTTT. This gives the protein CASSEVPHQPQHF.

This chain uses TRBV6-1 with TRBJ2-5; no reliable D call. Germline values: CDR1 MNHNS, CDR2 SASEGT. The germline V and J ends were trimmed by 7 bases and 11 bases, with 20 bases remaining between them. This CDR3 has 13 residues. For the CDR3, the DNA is TGTGCCAGCACCTCGCCCGGTTCTGTCGTTCAGTACTTC. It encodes CASTSPGSVVQYF.

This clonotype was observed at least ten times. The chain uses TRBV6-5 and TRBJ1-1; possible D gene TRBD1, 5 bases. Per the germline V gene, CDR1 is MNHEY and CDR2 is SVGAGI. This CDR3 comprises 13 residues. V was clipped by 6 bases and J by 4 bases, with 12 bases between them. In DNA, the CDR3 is TGTGCCAGCAGGGTGGGGGAGAGCACTGAAGCTTTCTTT. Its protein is CASRVGESTEAFF.

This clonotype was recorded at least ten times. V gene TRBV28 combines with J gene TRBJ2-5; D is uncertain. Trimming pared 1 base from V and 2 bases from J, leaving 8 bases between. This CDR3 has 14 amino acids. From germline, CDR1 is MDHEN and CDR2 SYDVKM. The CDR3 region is CASSLSPGQETQYF. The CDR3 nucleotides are TGTGCCAGCAGTTTATCCCCAGGTCAAGAGACCCAGTACTTC.